This T cell receptor beta chain is drawn from a study of T cell repertoires in cytomegalovirus infection. Overall study context: Peptides in the study included HLA-C-restricted and HLA-B-restricted CMV epitopes. Public TCR beta signatures were indicative of both CMV infection and a matching HLA type.

Looked up from germline, CDR1 is MDHEN and CDR2 is SYDVKM. The CDR3 length is 15 residues. Trimming cost V 5 bases and J 7 bases, with 17 bases left between them. Each CDR3 protein is one row after TCRdb ran MiXCR on the reads. The data hold 650,000 to 900,000 distinct CDR3 sequences, with 32% observed a single time. The study's findings and limits: HLA-C-restricted CMV clonotypes gave the most frequent clonotype in two of eight donors. The study identified carriers of CMV plus the relevant HLA from cumulative public TCR beta family frequency.

As for this clonotype: Its antigen is undetermined.

This clonotype was sampled from a human donor in good health (CMV status not recorded). Some clones in this sample may be carry-over from other donors' samples. The J gene is TRBJ2-2, the V gene TRBV28; the D gene could be TRBD1 or TRBD2 (5 bases each). The material was cultured CD8+ T cells from PBMCs, obtained from culture after CMV antigen stimulation. CDR3 sequence reads: CASSDLVGVGGELFF. The CDR3 DNA is TGTGCCAGCAGTGACCTTGTGGGGGTAGGCGGGGAGCTGTTTTTT.